A selection of T cell receptor beta chains follows, all from one sample in a study of blood T cell repertoires in COVID-19. Measured with immunoSEQ multiplex PCR; TCRdb has only the in-frame clones, and not every one. The repertoire consists of approximately 150,000 clones, with around 82% occurring once and the leading ten covering roughly 20%. The sample comprised peripheral blood. The source is a woman aged 70-85 years who had recovered from COVID-19. Each CDR3 is given without its conserved first and last residue. Each record gives: CDR3 protein, J gene, V gene.

ASSLLQGGEYEQY	TRBJ2-7	TRBV5-1
ASSPGNSYEQY	TRBJ2-7	TRBV18
ASSLTITPGQDNYGYT	TRBJ1-2	TRBV5-1
ASSPSGSGELF	TRBJ2-2	TRBV18
ASSTWAGGQY	TRBJ2-7	TRBV27
ASSQDARGGSPLH	TRBJ1-6	TRBV4-1
ASSQDGTRTQETQY	TRBJ2-5	TRBV3-1/TRBV3-2
ASSPLPLQDNYGYT	TRBJ1-2	TRBV7-7
ASSPSRGTEAF	TRBJ1-1	TRBV7-3
ASSGTSGGYEQY	TRBJ2-7	TRBV9
AWSVGGSGRPGRYEQY	TRBJ2-7	TRBV30
ASSGPDSYEQY	TRBJ2-7	TRBV5-1
ASSPTPRATEAF	TRBJ1-1	TRBV18
ASSVGTSGYNEQF	TRBJ2-1	TRBV11-2
ASSPQGLGSEKLF	TRBJ1-4	TRBV5-4
AISGREKAYGYT	TRBJ1-2	TRBV10-3
ASSPRWTGGYT	TRBJ1-2	TRBV3-1/TRBV3-2
AGRTTGGARGYT	TRBJ1-2	TRBV28
ASRRLGETQY	TRBJ2-5	TRBV19
ASSSFREGGYT	TRBJ1-2	TRBV12-3/TRBV12-4
ASNRESGDTQY	TRBJ2-3	TRBV2
ASSLNRGTDVGYT	TRBJ1-2	TRBV7-3
AGGVGDTEAF	TRBJ1-1	TRBV6-5
ASTRDSYEQY	TRBJ2-7	TRBV6-5
ASSLVAGNTEAF	TRBJ1-1	TRBV7-2
ASSPWQGASEQY	TRBJ2-7	TRBV18
ASSETGVQH	TRBJ1-5	TRBV7-2
ATSRDRGRGFNYGYT	TRBJ1-2	TRBV15
AWRPVSGEAF	TRBJ1-1	TRBV30
ASSLNRGYGYT	TRBJ1-2	TRBV6-5
ASSREASGLKLF	TRBJ1-4	TRBV5-1